This is a list of T cell receptor beta chains from one sample in a study of blood T cell repertoires in COVID-19. Clones were sequenced by immunoSEQ multiplex PCR, and TCRdb holds only the in-frame ones, with some missing. Here the sample spans about 320,000 clones, around 85% being singletons. Sequencing was performed on PBMCs or T cells enriched from blood (not recorded which). Receptors originate from a woman aged 30 to 39 who had been exposed to COVID-19. CDR3s include the opening cysteine and the closing phenylalanine or tryptophan. Fields, in order: clone size, CDR3 length, D gene, V gene, J gene, CDR3 protein, CDR3 DNA. A D gene is named only where the DNA matches it firmly. The size field is filled for only some rows; it gives once, few, many or a size class.

clone size: NA; CDR3 length: 15; D gene: TRBD2; V gene: TRBV6-4; J gene: TRBJ2-1; CDR3 protein: CASSPGLAGVDEQFF; CDR3 DNA: TGTGCCAGCAGTCCCGGACTAGCGGGAGTAGATGAGCAGTTCTTC
clone size: NA; CDR3 length: 14; D gene: TRBD1; V gene: TRBV10-3; J gene: TRBJ2-7; CDR3 protein: CAISGTGSSYEQYF; CDR3 DNA: TGTGCCATCAGCGGGACAGGATCTTCCTACGAGCAGTACTTC
clone size: once; CDR3 length: 17; D gene: NA; V gene: TRBV21-1; J gene: TRBJ1-6; CDR3 protein: CASSPRTGRILSSPLHF; CDR3 DNA: TGTGCCAGCAGCCCTCGGACAGGCAGAATTCTATCTTCACCCCTCCACTTT
clone size: NA; CDR3 length: 15; D gene: TRBD1; V gene: TRBV9; J gene: TRBJ1-2; CDR3 protein: CASSVSPTGDYGYTF; CDR3 DNA: TGTGCCAGCAGCGTATCACCCACAGGGGACTATGGCTACACCTTC
clone size: NA; CDR3 length: 16; D gene: NA; V gene: TRBV6-1; J gene: TRBJ1-5; CDR3 protein: CASSEASWAVNQPQHF; CDR3 DNA: TGTGCCAGCAGTGAGGCTTCTTGGGCAGTCAATCAGCCCCAGCATTTT
clone size: once; CDR3 length: 16; D gene: TRBD2; V gene: TRBV9; J gene: TRBJ2-1; CDR3 protein: CASSGSGTSRNNEQFF; CDR3 DNA: TGTGCCAGCAGCGGTTCCGGGACTAGCAGAAACAATGAGCAGTTCTTC
clone size: NA; CDR3 length: 13; D gene: NA; V gene: TRBV28; J gene: TRBJ2-7; CDR3 protein: CASSLRGNWEQYF; CDR3 DNA: TGTGCCAGCAGTTTGAGGGGGAACTGGGAGCAGTACTTC
clone size: NA; CDR3 length: 15; D gene: NA; V gene: TRBV27; J gene: TRBJ2-5; CDR3 protein: CASSFSLAGGETQYF; CDR3 DNA: TGTGCCAGCAGTTTTTCCCTAGCTGGAGGGGAGACCCAGTACTTC
clone size: NA; CDR3 length: 13; D gene: NA; V gene: TRBV7-9; J gene: TRBJ2-7; CDR3 protein: CASSLDSSYEQYF; CDR3 DNA: TGTGCCAGCAGCTTAGATTCGTCCTACGAGCAGTACTTC
clone size: NA; CDR3 length: 12; D gene: NA; V gene: TRBV12-3/TRBV12-4; J gene: TRBJ1-2; CDR3 protein: CASSLGAYGYTF; CDR3 DNA: TGTGCCAGCAGTTTAGGGGCTTATGGCTACACCTTC
clone size: NA; CDR3 length: 16; D gene: TRBD1; V gene: TRBV7-8; J gene: TRBJ1-1; CDR3 protein: CASSSKRGQGNTEAFF; CDR3 DNA: TGTGCCAGCAGCTCCAAGAGAGGACAGGGGAACACTGAAGCTTTCTTT
clone size: NA; CDR3 length: 15; D gene: TRBD1; V gene: TRBV11-1; J gene: TRBJ2-7; CDR3 protein: CASSLAGQGSHEQYF; CDR3 DNA: TGTGCCAGCAGCTTAGCGGGACAGGGTTCCCACGAGCAGTACTTC
clone size: NA; CDR3 length: 12; D gene: NA; V gene: TRBV25-1; J gene: TRBJ1-2; CDR3 protein: CASSDLGYGYTF; CDR3 DNA: TGTGCCAGCAGTGACCTCGGCTATGGCTACACCTTC
clone size: once; CDR3 length: 16; D gene: NA; V gene: TRBV7-3; J gene: TRBJ2-1; CDR3 protein: CASSSRPSSSYNEQFF; CDR3 DNA: TGTGCCAGCAGCTCACGACCCTCTAGCTCCTACAATGAGCAGTTCTTC
clone size: NA; CDR3 length: 15; D gene: NA; V gene: TRBV2; J gene: TRBJ1-3; CDR3 protein: CASSGGPSSGNTIYF; CDR3 DNA: TGTGCCAGCAGCGGGGGACCTTCCTCTGGAAACACCATATATTTT
clone size: NA; CDR3 length: 15; D gene: NA; V gene: TRBV13; J gene: TRBJ2-3; CDR3 protein: CASSLARYRTDTQYF; CDR3 DNA: TGTGCCAGCAGCTTGGCCAGGTATCGCACAGATACGCAGTATTTT
clone size: NA; CDR3 length: 14; D gene: NA; V gene: TRBV6-5; J gene: TRBJ2-7; CDR3 protein: CASPPLESSYEQYF; CDR3 DNA: TGTGCCAGTCCCCCCCTAGAAAGCTCCTACGAGCAGTACTTC
clone size: NA; CDR3 length: 18; D gene: NA; V gene: TRBV7-9; J gene: TRBJ1-6; CDR3 protein: CASSPSGTEGRVGSPLHF; CDR3 DNA: TGTGCCAGCAGCCCCTCAGGGACGGAGGGGAGGGTAGGTTCACCCCTCCACTTT
clone size: NA; CDR3 length: 15; D gene: TRBD2; V gene: TRBV5-1; J gene: TRBJ2-3; CDR3 protein: CASSWGGVSTDTQYF; CDR3 DNA: TGCGCCAGCAGCTGGGGGGGAGTGAGCACAGATACGCAGTATTTT
clone size: NA; CDR3 length: 12; D gene: TRBD1; V gene: TRBV12-3/TRBV12-4; J gene: TRBJ1-1; CDR3 protein: CASSPTGAEAFF; CDR3 DNA: TGTGCCAGCAGCCCGACAGGGGCTGAAGCTTTCTTT
clone size: few; CDR3 length: 14; D gene: TRBD1; V gene: TRBV11-2; J gene: TRBJ1-2; CDR3 protein: CASRAQGADYGYTF; CDR3 DNA: TGTGCCAGCAGAGCACAGGGGGCTGACTATGGCTACACCTTC
clone size: NA; CDR3 length: 17; D gene: NA; V gene: TRBV28; J gene: TRBJ1-3; CDR3 protein: CASAYGRGGLSGNTIYF; CDR3 DNA: TGTGCCAGCGCCTACGGACGGGGGGGGCTTTCTGGAAACACCATATATTTT
clone size: NA; CDR3 length: 13; D gene: NA; V gene: TRBV7-2; J gene: TRBJ1-2; CDR3 protein: CASSLDRFYGYTF; CDR3 DNA: TGTGCCAGCAGCTTAGACCGGTTCTATGGCTACACCTTC
clone size: NA; CDR3 length: 15; D gene: TRBD2; V gene: TRBV6-6; J gene: TRBJ2-1; CDR3 protein: CASSKLAGTVSEQFF; CDR3 DNA: TGTGCCAGCAGTAAACTAGCGGGGACGGTGAGTGAGCAGTTCTTC
clone size: NA; CDR3 length: 15; D gene: TRBD2; V gene: TRBV4-2; J gene: TRBJ2-7; CDR3 protein: CASSLRLAGHEEQYF; CDR3 DNA: TGTGCCAGCAGCCTACGACTAGCGGGACACGAGGAGCAGTACTTC
clone size: NA; CDR3 length: 15; D gene: TRBD1; V gene: TRBV18; J gene: TRBJ1-5; CDR3 protein: CASSPKWTGLQPQHF; CDR3 DNA: TGTGCCAGCTCACCGAAGTGGACAGGGCTACAGCCCCAGCATTTT
clone size: once; CDR3 length: 12; D gene: TRBD2; V gene: TRBV12-3/TRBV12-4; J gene: TRBJ2-1; CDR3 protein: CASSAGLVEQFF; CDR3 DNA: TGTGCCAGCAGTGCCGGACTAGTCGAGCAGTTCTTC
clone size: NA; CDR3 length: 15; D gene: TRBD1; V gene: TRBV10-3; J gene: TRBJ1-1; CDR3 protein: CAISESNFRGPEAFF; CDR3 DNA: TGTGCCATCAGTGAGTCGAATTTCAGGGGGCCTGAAGCTTTCTTT
clone size: NA; CDR3 length: 17; D gene: NA; V gene: TRBV2; J gene: TRBJ1-4; CDR3 protein: CASSERQGKPSGGKLFF; CDR3 DNA: TGTGCCAGCAGTGAGAGGCAGGGGAAGCCCTCAGGCGGAAAACTGTTTTTT
clone size: once; CDR3 length: 15; D gene: NA; V gene: TRBV9; J gene: TRBJ1-6; CDR3 protein: CASSGAGTTNSPLHF; CDR3 DNA: TGTGCCAGCAGCGGGGCGGGAACAACAAATTCACCCCTCCACTTT
clone size: many; CDR3 length: 14; D gene: TRBD2; V gene: TRBV24-1; J gene: TRBJ2-7; CDR3 protein: CATSEPGGTYEQYF; CDR3 DNA: TGTGCCACCAGTGAACCCGGGGGGACCTACGAGCAGTACTTC
clone size: NA; CDR3 length: 15; D gene: NA; V gene: TRBV18; J gene: TRBJ1-2; CDR3 protein: CASSPAVGGGYGYTF; CDR3 DNA: TGTGCCAGCTCACCAGCGGTTGGGGGAGGCTATGGCTACACCTTC
clone size: NA; CDR3 length: 12; D gene: TRBD1; V gene: TRBV9; J gene: TRBJ2-7; CDR3 protein: CASSVTGGEQYF; CDR3 DNA: TGTGCCAGCAGCGTGACAGGGGGCGAGCAGTACTTC
clone size: NA; CDR3 length: 13; D gene: NA; V gene: TRBV28; J gene: TRBJ2-7; CDR3 protein: CASSRSGSYEQYF; CDR3 DNA: TGTGCCAGCAGCAGATCGGGTTCCTACGAGCAGTACTTC
clone size: many; CDR3 length: 19; D gene: TRBD2; V gene: TRBV27; J gene: TRBJ2-7; CDR3 protein: CASSLLPGTSGTGSYEQYF; CDR3 DNA: TGTGCCAGCAGTTTACTCCCCGGGACTAGCGGGACGGGCTCCTACGAGCAGTACTTC
clone size: NA; CDR3 length: 16; D gene: TRBD2; V gene: TRBV18; J gene: TRBJ2-7; CDR3 protein: CASLGLAGGPVYEQYF; CDR3 DNA: TGTGCCAGCCTAGGACTAGCGGGAGGGCCGGTCTACGAGCAGTACTTC
clone size: NA; CDR3 length: 15; D gene: TRBD1; V gene: TRBV7-3; J gene: TRBJ2-1; CDR3 protein: CASSIQGGRSDEQFF; CDR3 DNA: TGTGCCAGCAGCATACAGGGGGGTCGGAGTGATGAGCAGTTCTTC
clone size: NA; CDR3 length: 14; D gene: NA; V gene: TRBV3-1/TRBV3-2; J gene: TRBJ1-1; CDR3 protein: CASWEGRLNTEAFF; CDR3 DNA: TGTGCCAGCTGGGAGGGACGGCTGAACACTGAAGCTTTCTTT
clone size: NA; CDR3 length: 14; D gene: TRBD1; V gene: TRBV18; J gene: TRBJ1-1; CDR3 protein: CASSRGTGNTEAFF; CDR3 DNA: TGTGCCAGCTCCCGCGGGACAGGGAACACTGAAGCTTTCTTT
clone size: NA; CDR3 length: 16; D gene: NA; V gene: TRBV28; J gene: TRBJ1-6; CDR3 protein: CASSIILGGLSSPLHF; CDR3 DNA: TGTGCCAGCAGTATAATCCTAGGGGGTCTGAGTTCACCCCTCCACTTT
clone size: NA; CDR3 length: 18; D gene: TRBD2; V gene: TRBV3-1/TRBV3-2; J gene: TRBJ2-7; CDR3 protein: CASSLWGLAGVRNYEQYF; CDR3 DNA: TGTGCCAGCAGCCTTTGGGGACTAGCGGGAGTGAGGAATTACGAGCAGTACTTC
clone size: NA; CDR3 length: 13; D gene: TRBD1; V gene: TRBV19; J gene: TRBJ1-1; CDR3 protein: CASSKTGQGEAFF; CDR3 DNA: TGTGCCAGTAGTAAAACCGGACAGGGGGAAGCTTTCTTT
clone size: NA; CDR3 length: 15; D gene: TRBD1; V gene: TRBV6-5; J gene: TRBJ1-2; CDR3 protein: CASSYETGGGNGYTF; CDR3 DNA: TGTGCCAGCAGTTACGAAACAGGGGGAGGAAATGGCTACACCTTC
clone size: NA; CDR3 length: 14; D gene: NA; V gene: TRBV28; J gene: TRBJ1-5; CDR3 protein: CASSTYRVNQPQHF; CDR3 DNA: TGTGCCAGCAGTACCTACAGGGTCAATCAGCCCCAGCATTTT
clone size: NA; CDR3 length: 18; D gene: TRBD1; V gene: TRBV4-3; J gene: TRBJ1-3; CDR3 protein: CASSQVLDRGSSGNTIYF; CDR3 DNA: TGCGCCAGCAGCCAAGTCCTGGACAGGGGGAGCTCTGGAAACACCATATATTTT
clone size: few; CDR3 length: 15; D gene: NA; V gene: TRBV6-6; J gene: TRBJ2-2; CDR3 protein: CASSYETLNTGELFF; CDR3 DNA: TGTGCCAGCAGTTACGAGACTTTGAACACCGGGGAGCTGTTTTTT
clone size: NA; CDR3 length: 13; D gene: TRBD1; V gene: TRBV5-1; J gene: TRBJ2-1; CDR3 protein: CASDRGVRDEQFF; CDR3 DNA: TGCGCCAGCGACAGGGGGGTTCGGGATGAGCAGTTCTTC
clone size: once; CDR3 length: 15; D gene: NA; V gene: TRBV28; J gene: TRBJ1-3; CDR3 protein: CASSLGQSSGNTIYF; CDR3 DNA: TGTGCCAGCAGTTTAGGACAAAGCTCTGGAAACACCATATATTTT
clone size: NA; CDR3 length: 17; D gene: TRBD1; V gene: TRBV30; J gene: TRBJ2-7; CDR3 protein: CAWSVSWKQTGYSEQYF; CDR3 DNA: TGTGCCTGGAGTGTATCTTGGAAGCAGACAGGGTACTCGGAGCAGTACTTC
clone size: NA; CDR3 length: 12; D gene: NA; V gene: TRBV19; J gene: TRBJ2-7; CDR3 protein: CASSMNRVEQYF; CDR3 DNA: TGTGCCAGTAGTATGAACAGGGTCGAGCAGTACTTC
clone size: NA; CDR3 length: 11; D gene: NA; V gene: TRBV30; J gene: TRBJ2-3; CDR3 protein: CACRPGTTQYF; CDR3 DNA: TGTGCCTGTAGACCGGGAACTACGCAGTATTTT
clone size: NA; CDR3 length: 15; D gene: NA; V gene: TRBV28; J gene: TRBJ1-1; CDR3 protein: CASSLSPGSSTEAFF; CDR3 DNA: TGTGCCAGCAGTTTATCTCCGGGTTCTAGCACTGAAGCTTTCTTT
clone size: NA; CDR3 length: 12; D gene: TRBD1; V gene: TRBV7-8; J gene: TRBJ1-2; CDR3 protein: CASSGQESGYTF; CDR3 DNA: TGTGCCAGCAGCGGACAGGAAAGTGGCTACACCTTC
clone size: NA; CDR3 length: 13; D gene: TRBD1; V gene: TRBV6-5; J gene: TRBJ1-2; CDR3 protein: CASQGQGAVGYTF; CDR3 DNA: TGTGCCAGCCAGGGACAGGGGGCTGTTGGCTACACCTTC
clone size: once; CDR3 length: 16; D gene: NA; V gene: TRBV6-1; J gene: TRBJ2-1; CDR3 protein: CASSETYGTGLNEQFF; CDR3 DNA: TGTGCCAGCAGTGAAACATACGGAACAGGCCTTAATGAGCAGTTCTTC
clone size: NA; CDR3 length: 13; D gene: NA; V gene: TRBV28; J gene: TRBJ1-2; CDR3 protein: CASSLTEAYGYTF; CDR3 DNA: TGTGCCAGCAGTTTGACCGAGGCCTATGGCTACACCTTC
clone size: NA; CDR3 length: 12; D gene: TRBD1; V gene: TRBV29-1; J gene: TRBJ2-7; CDR3 protein: CSAGQGDYEQYF; CDR3 DNA: TGCAGCGCGGGACAGGGAGACTACGAGCAGTACTTC
clone size: NA; CDR3 length: 15; D gene: NA; V gene: TRBV27; J gene: TRBJ2-7; CDR3 protein: CASSLLGGTSYEQYF; CDR3 DNA: TGTGCCAGCAGTTTATTGGGCGGGACCTCATACGAGCAGTACTTC
clone size: NA; CDR3 length: 13; D gene: NA; V gene: TRBV7-8; J gene: TRBJ2-7; CDR3 protein: CASSLVQKYEQYF; CDR3 DNA: TGTGCCAGCAGCTTAGTTCAGAAATACGAGCAGTACTTC